This passage covers 8 T cell receptor beta chains from one sample sequenced in a study of PD-1 blockade in classical Hodgkin lymphoma. Generated by immunoSEQ multiplex PCR, the TCRdb table keeps only in-frame clones and is missing some. In the table there are some 23,000 clones, under 90% of which are singletons. Every single patient, without exception, relapsed after autologous stem cell transplantation, and brentuximab vedotin exposure varied. The sequencing here drew on peripheral blood mononuclear cells (PBMCs), taken before the second cycle of nivolumab. The source of these receptors is a human donor with classical Hodgkin lymphoma.

The rearrangement uses TRBV13 and TRBJ1-2; the D gene is possibly TRBD1 (5 bases). Germline V lookup: CDR1 PRHDT, CDR2 FYEKMQ (reference sequence). V was cut by 5 bases and J by 9 bases, with 19 bases left in between. The CDR3 extends over 14 amino acids. CDR3 residues: CASSLGTETWSYTF. In nucleotides, the CDR3 is TGTGCCAGCAGCCTCGGGACCGAAACTTGGAGCTACACCTTC.

The chain joins TRBV5-1 to TRBJ2-3; tentatively, D is TRBD2 (6 bases). Trimming removed 4 bases from V and 0 bases from J, with 15 bases in between. Germline lookup yields CDR1 SGHRS and CDR2 YFSETQ. This CDR3 is built from 16 residues. The CDR3 region has the DNA TGCGCCAGCAGCGGGGGACTTCTGCCTAGCACAGATACGCAGTATTTT. Translated, it gives CASSGGLLPSTDTQYF.

The chain combines TRBV19 with TRBJ2-7; 7 bases match TRBD2. Germline V lookup: CDR1 LNHDA, CDR2 SQIVND (reference sequence). The CDR3 runs to 19 residues. J gave up 6 bases and V 3 bases, and 23 bases lay outside the gene matches. The CDR3, as DNA: TGTGCCAGTAGTATCGGCGGTTCGGGGGGTACAGGAGTCTCTATCGAGCAGTACTTC. Encoded protein: CASSIGGSGGTGVSIEQYF. The complete variable domain, with remaining parts taken from reference TRBV19 and TRBJ2-7, reads DGGITQSPKYLFRKEGQNVTLSCEQNLNHDAMYWYRQDPGQGLRLIYYSQIVNDFQKGDIAEGYSVSREKKESFPLTVTSAQKNPTAFYLCASSIGGSGGTGVSIEQYFGPGTRLTVT.

This clone is medium-sized within its sample. This sequence joins TRBV30 and TRBJ1-1, with D unclear. The CDR3 sequence is 13 residues long. V lost 4 bases to trimming and J lost 0 bases, with 9 bases between them. Germline CDR1 and CDR2: GTSNPN and SVGIG (reference sequence). In DNA form, the CDR3 reads TGTGCCTGGACCCGTACTATGAACACTGAAGCTTTCTTT. Its protein product is CAWTRTMNTEAFF.

The genes are TRBV5-5 and TRBJ2-1; 7 bases agree with TRBD1. The CDR3 totals 13 residues. With 0 bases clipped from V and 8 bases from J, the junction kept 2 bases outside the gene matches. The germline gives CDR1 SGHKS, CDR2 YYEKEE (reference sequence). CDR3 in amino acids: CASSLVGGHEQFF. The CDR3 nucleotides are TGTGCCAGCAGCTTGGTAGGGGGCCATGAGCAGTTCTTC.

This sequence joins TRBV6-1 and TRBJ2-7, with 8 nucleotides matching TRBD1. V gave up 6 bases and J gave up 3 bases; unmatched junction bases: 4. Germline V gene data show CDR1 as MNHNS and CDR2 as SASEGT. The CDR3 runs to 13 residues. The CDR3 region is CASSLGQGYEQYF. The CDR3 DNA is TGTGCCAGCAGCCTCGGACAGGGCTACGAGCAGTACTTC.

The genes are TRBV7-2 and TRBJ1-5; D perhaps matches TRBD1 (5 bases). The CDR3 is made up of 15 amino acids. Between the trimmed V and J ends, which lost 3 bases and 2 bases, there was a span of 11 bases. The V gene's germline CDR1 is SGHTA and CDR2 FQGNSA. CDR3 sequence (DNA): TGTGCCAGCAGCTTTATGCAGGGCGGCAATCAGCCCCAGCATTTT. This translates into CASSFMQGGNQPQHF.

The genes are TRBV7-2 and TRBJ2-3; 9 nucleotides match TRBD1. V was pared by 5 bases and J by 6 bases, with 9 bases of the junction left unmatched. The CDR3 loop spans 15 amino acids. The germline gives CDR1 SGHTA, CDR2 FQGNSA. The CDR3 spells CASSPDRGKRDTQYF. CDR3 in DNA: TGTGCCAGCAGCCCCGACAGGGGGAAAAGGGATACGCAGTATTTT.